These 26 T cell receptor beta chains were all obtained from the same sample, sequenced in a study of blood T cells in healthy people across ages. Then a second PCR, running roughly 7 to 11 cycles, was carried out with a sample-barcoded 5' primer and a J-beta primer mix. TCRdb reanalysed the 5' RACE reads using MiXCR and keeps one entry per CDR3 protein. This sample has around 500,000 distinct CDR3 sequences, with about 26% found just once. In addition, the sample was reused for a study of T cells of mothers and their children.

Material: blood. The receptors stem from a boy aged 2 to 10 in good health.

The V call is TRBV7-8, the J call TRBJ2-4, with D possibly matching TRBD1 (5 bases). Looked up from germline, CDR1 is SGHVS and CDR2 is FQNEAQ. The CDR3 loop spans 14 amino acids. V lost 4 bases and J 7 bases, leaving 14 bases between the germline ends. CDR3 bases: TGTGCCAGCAGCTCACCCGACAGTTACAACATTCAGTACTTC. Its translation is CASSSPDSYNIQYF.

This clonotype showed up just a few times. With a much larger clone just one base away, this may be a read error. The DNA for the CDR3 is TGCAGTGGGGCCGGGCTAGCGGACTACGAGCAGTACTTC. Translated, it gives CSGAGLADYEQYF. This rearrangement joins TRBV20-1 to TRBJ2-7, with 7 bases matching TRBD2. CDR3 length: 13 amino acids. J was trimmed by 3 bases and V by 7 bases; bases with no gene match: 9. The germline gives CDR1 DFQATT, CDR2 SNEGSKA (reference sequence).

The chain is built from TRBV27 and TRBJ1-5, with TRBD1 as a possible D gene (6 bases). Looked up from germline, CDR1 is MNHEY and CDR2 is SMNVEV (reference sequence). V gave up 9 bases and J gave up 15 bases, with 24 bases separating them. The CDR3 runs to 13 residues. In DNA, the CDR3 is TGTGCCAGTGGGACCGGGGGCGGTTATACTTGGCATTTT. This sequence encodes CASGTGGGYTWHF.

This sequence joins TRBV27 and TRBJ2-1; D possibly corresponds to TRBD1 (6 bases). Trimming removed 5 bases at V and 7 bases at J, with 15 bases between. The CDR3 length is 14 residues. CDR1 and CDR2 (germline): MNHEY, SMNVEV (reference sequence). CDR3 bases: TGTGCCAGCAGTACCAGGGGTTTAAAAAATGAGCAGTTCTTC. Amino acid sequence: CASSTRGLKNEQFF.

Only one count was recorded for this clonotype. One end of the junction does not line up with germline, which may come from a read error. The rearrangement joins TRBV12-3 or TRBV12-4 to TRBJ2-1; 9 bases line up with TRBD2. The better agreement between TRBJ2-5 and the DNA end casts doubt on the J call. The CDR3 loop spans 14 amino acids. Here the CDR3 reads CASSKREAQGTQYF. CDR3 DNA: TGTGCCAGCAGTAAGCGGGAGGCCCAAGGGACCCAGTACTTC.

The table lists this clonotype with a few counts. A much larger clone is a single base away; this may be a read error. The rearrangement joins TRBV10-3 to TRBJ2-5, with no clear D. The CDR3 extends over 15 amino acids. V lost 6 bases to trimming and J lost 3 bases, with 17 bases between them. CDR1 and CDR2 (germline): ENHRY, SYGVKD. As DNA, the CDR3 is TGTGCCATCAGCCCCTCGGGCAGGACGGAAGAGACCCAGTACTTC. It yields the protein CAISPSGRTEETQYF.

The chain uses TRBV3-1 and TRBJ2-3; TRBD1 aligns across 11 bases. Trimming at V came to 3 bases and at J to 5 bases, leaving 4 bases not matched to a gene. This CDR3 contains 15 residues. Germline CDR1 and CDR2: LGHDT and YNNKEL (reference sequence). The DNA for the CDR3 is TGTGCCAGCAGCCACCCCGGGACAGGGGGAGATACGCAGTATTTT. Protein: CASSHPGTGGDTQYF.

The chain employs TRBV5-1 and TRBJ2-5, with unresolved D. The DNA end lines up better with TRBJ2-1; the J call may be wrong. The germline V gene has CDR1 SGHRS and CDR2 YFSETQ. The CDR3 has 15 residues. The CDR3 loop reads CASSSKRSPYNEQFF. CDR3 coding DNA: TGCGCCAGCAGCTCTAAACGCTCCCCCTACAATGAGCAGTTCTTC.

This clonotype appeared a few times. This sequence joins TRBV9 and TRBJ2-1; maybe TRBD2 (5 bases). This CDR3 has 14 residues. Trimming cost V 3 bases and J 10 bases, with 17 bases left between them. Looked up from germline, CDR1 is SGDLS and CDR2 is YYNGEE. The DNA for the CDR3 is TGTGCCAGCAGCGAGCTTAGTGAGGGTGGGGAGCAGTTCTTC. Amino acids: CASSELSEGGEQFF.

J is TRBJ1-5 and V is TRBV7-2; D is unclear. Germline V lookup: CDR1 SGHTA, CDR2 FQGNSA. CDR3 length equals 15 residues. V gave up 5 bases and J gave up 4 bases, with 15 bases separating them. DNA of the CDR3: TGTGCCAGCAGCGGGCACTTGCCCCTTAATCAGCCCCAGCATTTT. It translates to CASSGHLPLNQPQHF.

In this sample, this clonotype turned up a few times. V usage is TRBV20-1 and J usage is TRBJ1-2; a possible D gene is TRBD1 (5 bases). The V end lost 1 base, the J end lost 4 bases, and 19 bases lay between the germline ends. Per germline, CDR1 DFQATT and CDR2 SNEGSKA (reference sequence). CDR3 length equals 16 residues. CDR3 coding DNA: TGCAGTGCTAGAGCGGGGGTTGGGCGCGTCCCCTATGGCTACACCTTC. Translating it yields CSARAGVGRVPYGYTF.

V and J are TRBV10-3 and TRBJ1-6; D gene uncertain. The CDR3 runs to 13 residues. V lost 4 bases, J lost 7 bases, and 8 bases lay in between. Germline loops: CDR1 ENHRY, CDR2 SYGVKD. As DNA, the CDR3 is TGTGCCATCAGTGGGGTGCTCAATTCACCCCTCCACTTT. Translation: CAISGVLNSPLHF.

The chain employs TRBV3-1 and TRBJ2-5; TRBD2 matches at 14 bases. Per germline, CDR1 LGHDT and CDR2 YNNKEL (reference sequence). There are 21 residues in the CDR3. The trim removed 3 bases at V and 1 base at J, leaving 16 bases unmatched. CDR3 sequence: CASSQARGTGLAGVGQETQYF. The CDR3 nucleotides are TGTGCCAGCAGCCAGGCGAGGGGTACGGGACTAGCGGGAGTTGGCCAAGAGACCCAGTACTTC.

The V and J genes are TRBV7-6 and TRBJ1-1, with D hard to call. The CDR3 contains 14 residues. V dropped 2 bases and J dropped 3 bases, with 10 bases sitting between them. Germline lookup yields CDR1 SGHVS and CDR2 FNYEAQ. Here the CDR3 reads CASSLFGPDTEAFF. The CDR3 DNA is TGTGCCAGCAGCTTATTCGGGCCGGACACTGAAGCTTTCTTT.

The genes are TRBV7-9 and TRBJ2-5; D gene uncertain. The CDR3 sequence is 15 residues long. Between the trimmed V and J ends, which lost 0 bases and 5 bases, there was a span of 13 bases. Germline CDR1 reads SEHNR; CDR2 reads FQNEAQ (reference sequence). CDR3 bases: TGTGCCAGCAGCTTAGCGCAAGGGTTTCGGGAGACCCAGTACTTC. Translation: CASSLAQGFRETQYF.

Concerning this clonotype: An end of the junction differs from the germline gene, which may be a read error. The DNA of the CDR3 is TGTGCCAGCAGCCAAGAGCCAAATCGGCCCCAGCATTTT. It is translated as CASSQEPNRPQHF. The rearrangement links TRBV3-1 to TRBJ1-5, with D unresolved. Looked up from germline, CDR1 is LGHDT and CDR2 is YNNKEL (reference sequence). The CDR3 totals 13 residues.

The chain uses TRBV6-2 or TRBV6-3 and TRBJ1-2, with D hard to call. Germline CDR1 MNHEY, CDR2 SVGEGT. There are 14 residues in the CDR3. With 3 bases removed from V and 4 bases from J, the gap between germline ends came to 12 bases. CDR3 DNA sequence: TGTGCCAGCAGTTATTACAGAACGGCCTATGGCTACACCTTC. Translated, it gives CASSYYRTAYGYTF.

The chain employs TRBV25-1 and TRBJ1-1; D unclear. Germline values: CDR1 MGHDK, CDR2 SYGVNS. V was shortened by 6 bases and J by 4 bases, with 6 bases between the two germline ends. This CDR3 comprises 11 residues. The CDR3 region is CASRVGTEAFF. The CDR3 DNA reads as TGTGCCAGCAGGGTCGGCACTGAAGCTTTCTTT.

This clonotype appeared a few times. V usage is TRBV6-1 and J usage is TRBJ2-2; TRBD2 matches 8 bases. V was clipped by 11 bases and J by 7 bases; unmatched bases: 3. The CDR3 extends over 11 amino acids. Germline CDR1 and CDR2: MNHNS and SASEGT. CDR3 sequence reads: CACGGLGELFF. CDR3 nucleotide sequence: TGTGCCTGCGGGGGGCTCGGGGAGCTGTTTTTT.

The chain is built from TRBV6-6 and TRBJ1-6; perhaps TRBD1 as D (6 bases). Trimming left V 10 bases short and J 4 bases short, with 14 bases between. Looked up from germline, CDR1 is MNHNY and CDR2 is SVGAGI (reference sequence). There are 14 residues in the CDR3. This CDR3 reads CATGATRYNSPLHF. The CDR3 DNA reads TGTGCCACGGGGGCGACTAGGTATAATTCACCCCTCCACTTT.

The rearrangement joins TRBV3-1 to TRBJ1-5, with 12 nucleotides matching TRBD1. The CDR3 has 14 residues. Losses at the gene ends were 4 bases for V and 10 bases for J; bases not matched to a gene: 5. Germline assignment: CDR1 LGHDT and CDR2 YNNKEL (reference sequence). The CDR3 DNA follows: TGTGCCAGCAGCCGGGGACAGGGGGCATTTCCCCAGCATTTT. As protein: CASSRGQGAFPQHF.

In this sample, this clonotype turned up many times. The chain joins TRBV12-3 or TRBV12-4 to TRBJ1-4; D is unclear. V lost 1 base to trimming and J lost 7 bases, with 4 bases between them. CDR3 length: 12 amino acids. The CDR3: CASSLGVEKLFF. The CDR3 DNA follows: TGTGCCAGCAGTTTAGGGGTTGAAAAACTGTTTTTT.

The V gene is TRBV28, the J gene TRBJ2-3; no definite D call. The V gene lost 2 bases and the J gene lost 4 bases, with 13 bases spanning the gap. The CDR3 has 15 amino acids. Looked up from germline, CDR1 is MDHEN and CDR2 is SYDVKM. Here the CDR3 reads CASSLGGEEADTQYF. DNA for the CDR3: TGTGCCAGCAGTTTAGGCGGAGAGGAAGCAGATACGCAGTATTTT. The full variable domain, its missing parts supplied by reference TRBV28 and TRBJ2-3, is DVKVTQSSRYLVKRTGEKVFLECVQDMDHENMFWYRQDPGLGLRLIYFSYDVKMKEKGDIPEGYSVSREKKERFSLILESASTNQTSMYLCASSLGGEEADTQYFGPGTRLTVL.

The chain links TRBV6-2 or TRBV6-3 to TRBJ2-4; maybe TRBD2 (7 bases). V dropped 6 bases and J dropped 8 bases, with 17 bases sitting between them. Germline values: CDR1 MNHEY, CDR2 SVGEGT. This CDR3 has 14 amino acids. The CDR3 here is CASSPAGARDIQYF. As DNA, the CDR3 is TGTGCCAGCAGCCCCGCGGGGGCGAGGGACATTCAGTACTTC.

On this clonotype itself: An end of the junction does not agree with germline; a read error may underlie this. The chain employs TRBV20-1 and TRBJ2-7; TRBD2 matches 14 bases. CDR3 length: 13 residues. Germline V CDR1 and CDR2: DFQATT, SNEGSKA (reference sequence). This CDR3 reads CSARGGTSGSENF. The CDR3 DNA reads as TGCAGTGCTAGAGGGGGGACTAGCGGGAGCGAGAACTTC.

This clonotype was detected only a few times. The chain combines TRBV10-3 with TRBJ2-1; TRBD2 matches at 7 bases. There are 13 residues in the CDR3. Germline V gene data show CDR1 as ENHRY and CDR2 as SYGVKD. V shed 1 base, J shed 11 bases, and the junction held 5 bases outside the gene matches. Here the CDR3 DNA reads TGTGCCATCAGTGAGTTACGCGGGGGTCAGCAGTTCTTC. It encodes CAISELRGGQQFF.